These 27 T cell receptor beta chains were all obtained from the same sample, sequenced in a study of T cell repertoires in cytomegalovirus infection. TCRdb passed the reads through MiXCR, listing each CDR3 protein once. The sample lists roughly 200,000 distinct CDR3 sequences; roughly 9% were seen once. Sequencing was performed on PBMCs. The source is a human donor in good health (CMV status not recorded). Some clones in this sample may be carry-over from other donors' samples.

The table lists this clonotype with many counts. This chain uses TRBV7-2 with TRBJ2-3; D is perhaps TRBD2 (5 bases). V was trimmed by 0 bases and J by 3 bases, leaving 13 bases between them. Germline lookup yields CDR1 SGHTA and CDR2 FQGNSA. The CDR3 totals 16 residues. The DNA for the CDR3 is TGTGCCAGCAGCTTAGCCCCAGGTCGCGGGACAGATACGCAGTATTTT. Amino acid sequence: CASSLAPGRGTDTQYF.

In this sample, this clonotype turned up a few times. The rearrangement links TRBV28 to TRBJ1-5; no clear D. This CDR3 is 13 amino acids long. Germline V gene data show CDR1 as MDHEN and CDR2 as SYDVKM. V gave up 4 bases and J gave up 5 bases, with 9 bases separating them. CDR3 sequence: CASSYGSYQPQHF. CDR3 coding DNA: TGTGCCAGCAGTTACGGGTCTTATCAGCCCCAGCATTTT.

This clonotype was counted only a few times. The chain uses TRBV5-4 and TRBJ1-4; the D gene is possibly TRBD1 (6 bases). Germline V CDR1 and CDR2: SGHNT, YYREEE (reference sequence). Trimming stripped 4 bases from V and 8 bases from J, with 18 bases between. The CDR3 extends over 15 amino acids. The CDR3 loop reads CASSTGTGQNEKLFF. The DNA of the CDR3 is TGTGCCAGCAGCACCGGAACAGGGCAGAACGAAAAACTGTTTTTT.

The chain links TRBV20-1 to TRBJ2-3; TRBD1 matches 8 bases. The V and J ends lost 0 bases and 0 bases, in that order; junction bases with no gene match: 5. The V gene's germline CDR1 is DFQATT and CDR2 SNEGSKA (reference sequence). CDR3 length: 16 amino acids. CDR3 DNA: TGCAGTGCTAGAGATCAGAGGACAGGGAGCACAGATACGCAGTATTTT. Translation gives CSARDQRTGSTDTQYF.

There are many counts of this clonotype. The gene calls are TRBV7-2 and TRBJ2-1; no clear D. The germline V and J ends were trimmed by 0 bases and 3 bases, with 9 bases remaining between them. CDR1 and CDR2 from the germline V gene are SGHTA and FQGNSA. The CDR3 loop spans 15 amino acids. The CDR3 bases are TGTGCCAGCAGCTTAGCCGCGGACCTCTACAATGAGCAGTTCTTC. Residues: CASSLAADLYNEQFF.

This clonotype has a count of ten or more. The chain links TRBV5-4 to TRBJ1-2, with 8 positions matching TRBD1. This CDR3 spans 12 amino acids. Germline V gene data show CDR1 as SGHNT and CDR2 as YYREEE (reference sequence). The J segment lost 4 bases and the V segment lost 4 bases, leaving 0 bases of the junction unmatched. CDR3 amino acids: CASSGTGYGYTF. As DNA, the CDR3 is TGTGCCAGCAGCGGGACAGGCTATGGCTACACCTTC.

This clonotype was detected many times. The genes are TRBV5-1 and TRBJ1-1; D not resolved. V dropped 7 bases and J dropped 1 base, with 17 bases sitting between them. CDR1 and CDR2 (germline): SGHRS, YFSETQ. This CDR3 is built from 15 residues. CDR3 residues: CASGISANRNTEAFF. CDR3 in DNA: TGCGCCAGCGGTATCTCAGCAAACAGGAACACTGAAGCTTTCTTT.

This clonotype was observed a handful of times. The chain links TRBV20-1 to TRBJ2-5; TRBD2 matches 9 bases. Per germline, CDR1 DFQATT and CDR2 SNEGSKA (reference sequence). The CDR3 consists of 14 residues. The junction had 6 bases not matched to a gene; V was cut back by 5 bases and J by 2 bases. CDR3 residues: CSALAGRGQETQYF. The CDR3 nucleotides read TGCAGTGCTCTAGCGGGGAGGGGGCAAGAGACCCAGTACTTC.

The chain couples TRBV19 to TRBJ2-3; D remains ambiguous. This CDR3 has 12 amino acids. The V gene lost 3 bases and the J gene lost 11 bases, with 12 bases spanning the gap. Germline-derived CDR1 and CDR2 are LNHDA and SQIVND (reference sequence). CDR3: CASSIGVYGQYF. CDR3 in DNA: TGTGCCAGTAGTATCGGAGTATATGGGCAGTATTTT.

This clonotype showed up just a few times. The chain has TRBV20-1 and TRBJ2-3; 13 nucleotides agree with TRBD2. This CDR3 comprises 21 residues. V shed 0 bases, J shed 4 bases, and the junction held 19 bases outside the gene matches. Germline assignment: CDR1 DFQATT and CDR2 SNEGSKA (reference sequence). The CDR3 DNA reads TGCAGTGCTAGAGAGAGCCACGGGACTAGCGGGGTACTCTCAGTCCCAGATACGCAGTATTTT. Its protein is CSARESHGTSGVLSVPDTQYF.

In its sample, this clonotype was seen many times. V gene TRBV7-7 combines with J gene TRBJ1-1; D is undetermined. This CDR3 has 13 amino acids. Trimming shortened V by 3 bases and J by 2 bases, and 7 bases separated the two germline ends. Germline V gene lookup returns CDR1 SSHAT and CDR2 FNYEAQ (reference sequence). CDR3 bases: TGTGCCAGCAGCTTCGAGAAAAACACTGAAGCTTTCTTT. This translates into CASSFEKNTEAFF.

A few counts support this clonotype. One junction end does not reproduce the germline sequence, and a read error may be involved. V is TRBV4-1 and J is TRBJ2-3; TRBD2 is a possible D gene (6 bases). Germline V gene data show CDR1 as MGHRA and CDR2 as YSYEKL. This CDR3 is 15 amino acids long. CDR3 in amino acids: CASSQVGGDTDTQYF. CDR3 DNA sequence: TGTGCCAGCAGCCAAGTTGGAGGGGACACAGATACGCAGTATTTT.

The V call is TRBV7-9, the J call TRBJ1-1, with D tentatively TRBD1 (5 bases). The CDR3 runs to 16 residues. Germline-derived CDR1 and CDR2 are SEHNR and FQNEAQ (reference sequence). Trimming removed 6 bases from V and 4 bases from J, with 21 bases in between. The CDR3 sequence is CASRPQVGGLGTEAFF. The CDR3 DNA reads as TGTGCCAGCAGACCACAGGTCGGGGGTTTAGGCACTGAAGCTTTCTTT.

This clonotype was counted a few times. This rearrangement joins TRBV12-3 or TRBV12-4 to TRBJ1-5, with D perhaps matching TRBD1 (5 bases). The CDR3 spans 16 residues. Trimming removed 2 bases from V and 2 bases from J, with 13 bases in between. The CDR3 spells CASSLRGPRGNQPQHF. In nucleotides, the CDR3 is TGTGCCAGCAGTTTAAGGGGTCCTAGAGGCAATCAGCCCCAGCATTTT.

The table lists this clonotype with a few counts. This chain links TRBV12-3 or TRBV12-4 with TRBJ2-3, with TRBD2 matching 8 bases. The ends lost 6 bases at V and 4 bases at J; junction bases unmatched: 18. This CDR3 contains 18 residues. This CDR3 reads CASSPRTSIGNGADTQYF. The CDR3 nucleotides read TGTGCCAGCAGCCCTAGGACTAGCATTGGGAACGGGGCAGATACGCAGTATTTT.

This clonotype came up many times. The chain couples TRBV6-5 to TRBJ1-1; D is uncertain. Germline loops: CDR1 MNHEY, CDR2 SVGAGI. Trimming left V 0 bases short and J 7 bases short, with 9 bases between. The CDR3 extends over 13 amino acids. The CDR3 coding sequence is TGTGCCAGCAGTTACTCGAAATGGGGTGAAGCTTTCTTT. Residues: CASSYSKWGEAFF.

This clonotype was detected many times. The rearrangement uses TRBV7-8 and TRBJ1-1, with D maybe TRBD1 (6 bases). The CDR3 totals 14 residues. Germline V gene lookup returns CDR1 SGHVS and CDR2 FQNEAQ. V lost 2 bases to trimming and J lost 4 bases, with 11 bases between them. Here the CDR3 reads CASSLLGAGTEAFF. CDR3 bases: TGTGCCAGCAGCTTATTGGGGGCCGGCACTGAAGCTTTCTTT.

This clonotype was counted ten times or more. V is TRBV7-8 and J is TRBJ2-3, with TRBD1 as a possible D gene (6 bases). V lost 1 base to trimming and J lost 4 bases, with 15 bases between them. The CDR3 is 16 amino acids. Per the germline V gene, CDR1 is SGHVS and CDR2 is FQNEAQ. The CDR3 is CASSLVRAGEPDTQYF. CDR3 nucleotide sequence: TGTGCCAGCAGCTTAGTGAGGGCAGGGGAACCAGATACGCAGTATTTT.

This clonotype was counted at least ten times. The chain recombines TRBV7-2 with TRBJ2-1; D not resolved. The germline V and J ends were trimmed by 4 bases and 13 bases, with 14 bases remaining between them. This CDR3 is built from 12 residues. Germline CDR1 SGHTA, CDR2 FQGNSA. Written as DNA, the CDR3 is TGTGCCAGCAGCTACATACCTCCTCTACAGTTCTTC. As protein: CASSYIPPLQFF.

This clonotype was counted ten times or more. This chain uses TRBV7-8 with TRBJ1-1; TRBD1 matches at 9 bases. Germline CDR1 is SGHVS and CDR2 is FQNEAQ. The V and J ends lost 1 base and 5 bases, in that order; junction bases with no gene match: 8. The CDR3 totals 16 residues. The CDR3 DNA reads TGTGCCAGCAGCTTAGGACGACAGACAGGGGGAACTGAAGCTTTCTTT. Protein sequence: CASSLGRQTGGTEAFF.

This clonotype was found many times. The chain uses TRBV18 and TRBJ2-1; 8 nucleotides agree with TRBD2. V dropped 3 bases and J dropped 7; count of bases not matched to a gene: 5. This CDR3 has 14 amino acids. Germline assignment: CDR1 KGHSH and CDR2 LQKENI. CDR3 nucleotide sequence: TGTGCCAGCTCACCCATCGGGAGGGCTAATGAGCAGTTCTTC. Translation gives CASSPIGRANEQFF.

This clonotype was counted only a few times. CDR3: CASRSLTSGSFYEQFF. DNA for the CDR3: TGTGCCAGCAGATCCCTTACTAGCGGGAGCTTCTATGAGCAGTTCTTC. The chain couples TRBV12-3 or TRBV12-4 to TRBJ2-1; 11 nucleotides line up with TRBD2. The V and J ends lost 6 bases and 8 bases, in that order; junction bases with no gene match: 12. This CDR3 comprises 16 residues.

There are many counts of this clonotype. The V call is TRBV11-2, the J call TRBJ2-1, with 7 bases identical to TRBD2. The CDR3 has 17 amino acids. The germline V gene encodes CDR1 SGHAT and CDR2 FQNNGV. J lost 5 bases, V lost 0 bases, and 10 bases had no gene match. CDR3 sequence: CASSLDGLGTINNEQFF. The CDR3 DNA reads TGTGCCAGCAGCTTAGACGGTCTTGGGACTATAAACAATGAGCAGTTCTTC.

This clonotype was seen ten or more times. The chain links TRBV11-2 to TRBJ2-7, with TRBD2 matching over 8 bases. Germline-derived CDR1 and CDR2 are SGHAT and FQNNGV. V gave up 2 bases and J gave up 1 base; unmatched junction bases: 4. The CDR3 length is 15 residues. CDR3 DNA sequence: TGTGCCAGCAGCTTAATACAGCGGGGGTCCTACGAGCAGTACTTC. Its translation is CASSLIQRGSYEQYF.

The chain is built from TRBV7-3 and TRBJ2-1; TRBD2 agrees at 7 bases. Trimming cost V 3 bases and J 5 bases; bases outside gene matches: 4. This CDR3 contains 14 residues. Germline lookup yields CDR1 SGHTA and CDR2 FQGTGA. The CDR3 DNA follows: TGTGCCAGCAGCTTTGGCGGGGGAAACAATGAGCAGTTCTTC. Its translation is CASSFGGGNNEQFF.

This chain joins TRBV19 and TRBJ1-1; 10 bases are shared with TRBD1. CDR1 and CDR2 (germline): LNHDA, SQIVND (reference sequence). This CDR3 comprises 14 residues. The V segment lost 7 bases and the J segment 6 bases; nucleotides outside the gene matches: 8. CDR3 amino acids: CASKTGGEGAEAFF. In DNA, the CDR3 is TGTGCCAGTAAGACAGGGGGCGAAGGAGCTGAAGCTTTCTTT.

This clonotype has ten or more counts. V gene TRBV5-6 combines with J gene TRBJ2-2; perhaps TRBD2 as D (6 bases). V lost 2 bases, J lost 6 bases, and 17 bases lay in between. Germline assignment: CDR1 SGHDT and CDR2 YYEEEE. This CDR3 region has 16 residues. CDR3 sequence: CASSFIRDSKAGELFF. In DNA form, the CDR3 reads TGTGCCAGCAGCTTTATCCGGGACTCAAAGGCCGGGGAGCTGTTTTTT.